This paragraph reports one T cell receptor (beta chain). The data were taken from a study of T cell changes during pregnancy in multiple sclerosis. Deletions cut 0 bases from V and 1 base from J, with 5 bases between. Per germline, CDR1 SGHNT and CDR2 YYREEE (reference sequence). The CDR3 covers 13 residues. The method was immunoSEQ multiplex PCR; TCRdb's version includes in-frame clones alone and lacks a portion of them. The table records approximately 100,000 clones, roughly nine tenths of them present only once. The receptor's source is a female donor with multiple sclerosis, enrolled in a pregnancy study. Material: peripheral blood, obtained before pregnancy. The chain uses TRBV5-4 and TRBJ2-7; D remains unclear. CDR3 nucleotides: TGTGCCAGCAGCTTGGACGGGTCCTACGAGCAGTACTTC. Protein product: CASSLDGSYEQYF.